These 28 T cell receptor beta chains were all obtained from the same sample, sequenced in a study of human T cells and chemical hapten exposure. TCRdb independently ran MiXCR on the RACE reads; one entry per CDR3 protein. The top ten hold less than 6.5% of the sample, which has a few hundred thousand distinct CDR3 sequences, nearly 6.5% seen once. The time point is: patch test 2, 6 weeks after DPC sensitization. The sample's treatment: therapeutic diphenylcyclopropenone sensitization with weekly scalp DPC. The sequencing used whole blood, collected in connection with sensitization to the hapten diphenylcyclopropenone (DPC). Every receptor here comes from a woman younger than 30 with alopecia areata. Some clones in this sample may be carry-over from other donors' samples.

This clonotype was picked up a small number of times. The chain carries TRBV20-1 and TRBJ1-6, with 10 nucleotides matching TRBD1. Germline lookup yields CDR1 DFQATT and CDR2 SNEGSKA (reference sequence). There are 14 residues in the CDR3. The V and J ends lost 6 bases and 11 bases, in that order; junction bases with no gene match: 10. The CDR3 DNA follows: TGCAGTGCAACAGACAGGGGGCGCTTCCCACCCCTCCACTTT. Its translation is CSATDRGRFPPLHF.

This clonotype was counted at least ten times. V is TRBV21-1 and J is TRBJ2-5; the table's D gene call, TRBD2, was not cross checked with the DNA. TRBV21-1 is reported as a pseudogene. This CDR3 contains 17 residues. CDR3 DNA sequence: TGTGCCAGCAGCACAGGGGCGACTAGCGGGGCCCAAGAGACCCAGTACTTC. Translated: CASSTGATSGAQETQYF.

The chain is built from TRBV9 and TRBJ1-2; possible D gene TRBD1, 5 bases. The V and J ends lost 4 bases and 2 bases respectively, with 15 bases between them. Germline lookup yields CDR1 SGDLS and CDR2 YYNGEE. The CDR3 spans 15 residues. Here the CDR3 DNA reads TGTGCCAGCAGCCCCGCGGGGCAGACGAACTATGGCTACACCTTC. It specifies CASSPAGQTNYGYTF.

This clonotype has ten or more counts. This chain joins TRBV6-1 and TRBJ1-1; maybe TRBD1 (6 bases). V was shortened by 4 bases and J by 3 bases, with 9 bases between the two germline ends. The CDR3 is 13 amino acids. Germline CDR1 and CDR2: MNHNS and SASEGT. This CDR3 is CASSVRGDTEAFF. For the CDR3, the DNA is TGTGCCAGCAGTGTAAGGGGGGACACTGAAGCTTTCTTT.

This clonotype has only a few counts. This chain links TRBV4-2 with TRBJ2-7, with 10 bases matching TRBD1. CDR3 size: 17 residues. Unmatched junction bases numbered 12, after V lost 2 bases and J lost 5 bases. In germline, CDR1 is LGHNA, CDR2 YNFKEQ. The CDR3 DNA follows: TGTGCCAGCAGCCAATGGACAGGGGGACCCCTGGAGAACGAGCAGTACTTC. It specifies CASSQWTGGPLENEQYF.

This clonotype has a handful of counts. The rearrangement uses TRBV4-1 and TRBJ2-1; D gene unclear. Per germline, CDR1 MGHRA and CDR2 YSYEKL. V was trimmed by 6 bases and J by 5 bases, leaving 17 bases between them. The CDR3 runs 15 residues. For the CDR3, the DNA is TGCGCCAGCAGTCCTAGTATCCGGAAAAACAATGAGCAGTTCTTC. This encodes CASSPSIRKNNEQFF.

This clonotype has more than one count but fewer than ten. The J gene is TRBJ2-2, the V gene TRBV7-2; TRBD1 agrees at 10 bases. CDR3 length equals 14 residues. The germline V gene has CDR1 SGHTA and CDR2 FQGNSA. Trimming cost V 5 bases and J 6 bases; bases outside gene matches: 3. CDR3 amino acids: CASSAGQGPGELFF. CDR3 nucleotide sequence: TGTGCCAGCAGCGCGGGACAGGGGCCCGGGGAGCTGTTTTTT.

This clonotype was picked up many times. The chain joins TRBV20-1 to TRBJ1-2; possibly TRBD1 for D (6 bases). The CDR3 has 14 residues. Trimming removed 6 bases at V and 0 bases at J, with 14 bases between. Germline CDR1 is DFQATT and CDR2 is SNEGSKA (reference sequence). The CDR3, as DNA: TGCAGTGCGGTCAGGGGCGCCGCTAACTATGGCTACACCTTC. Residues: CSAVRGAANYGYTF.

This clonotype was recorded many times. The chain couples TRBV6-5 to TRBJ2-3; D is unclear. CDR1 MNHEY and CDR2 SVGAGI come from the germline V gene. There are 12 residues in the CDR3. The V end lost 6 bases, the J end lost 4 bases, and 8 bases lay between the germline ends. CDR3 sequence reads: CASSPGPDTQYF. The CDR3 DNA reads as TGTGCCAGCAGCCCCGGACCAGATACGCAGTATTTT.

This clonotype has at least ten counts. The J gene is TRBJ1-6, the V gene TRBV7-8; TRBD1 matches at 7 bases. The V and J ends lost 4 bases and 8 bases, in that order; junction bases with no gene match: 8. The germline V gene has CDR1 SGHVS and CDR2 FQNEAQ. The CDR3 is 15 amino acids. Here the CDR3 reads CASSSPTGRDSPLHF. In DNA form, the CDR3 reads TGTGCCAGCAGCTCCCCGACAGGGCGCGATTCACCCCTCCACTTT.

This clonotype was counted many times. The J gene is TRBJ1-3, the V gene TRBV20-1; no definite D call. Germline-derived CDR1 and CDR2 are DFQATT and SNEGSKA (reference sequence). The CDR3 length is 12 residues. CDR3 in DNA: TGCAGCGCCAGGAGCTCTGGAAACACCATATATTTT. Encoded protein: CSARSSGNTIYF.

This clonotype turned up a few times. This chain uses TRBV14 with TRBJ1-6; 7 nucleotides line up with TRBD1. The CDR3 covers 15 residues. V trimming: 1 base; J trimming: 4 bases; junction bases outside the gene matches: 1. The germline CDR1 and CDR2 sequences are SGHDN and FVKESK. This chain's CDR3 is CASSQAGQYNSPLHF. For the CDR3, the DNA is TGTGCCAGCAGCCAAGCGGGACAGTATAATTCACCCCTCCACTTT.

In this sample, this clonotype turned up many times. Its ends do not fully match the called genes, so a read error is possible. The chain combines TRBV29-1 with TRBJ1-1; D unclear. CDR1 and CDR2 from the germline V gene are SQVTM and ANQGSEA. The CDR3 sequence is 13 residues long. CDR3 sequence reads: CSVEKGLKTEAFF. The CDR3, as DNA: TGCAGCGTTGAAAAGGGATTGAAAACTGAAGCTTTCTTT. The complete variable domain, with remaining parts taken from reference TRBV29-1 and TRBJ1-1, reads SAVISQKPSRDICQRGTSLTIQCQVDSQVTMMFWYRQQPGQSLTLIATANQGSEATYESGFVIDKFPISRPNLTFSTLTVSNMSPEDSSIYLCSVEKGLKTEAFFGQGTRLTVV.

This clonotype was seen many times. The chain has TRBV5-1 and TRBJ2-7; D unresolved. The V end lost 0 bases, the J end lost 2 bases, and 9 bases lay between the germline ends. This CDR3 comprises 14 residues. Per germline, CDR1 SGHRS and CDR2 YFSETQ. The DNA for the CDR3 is TGCGCCAGCAGCTTGGGGGATTCAACCTACGAGCAGTACTTC. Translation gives CASSLGDSTYEQYF.

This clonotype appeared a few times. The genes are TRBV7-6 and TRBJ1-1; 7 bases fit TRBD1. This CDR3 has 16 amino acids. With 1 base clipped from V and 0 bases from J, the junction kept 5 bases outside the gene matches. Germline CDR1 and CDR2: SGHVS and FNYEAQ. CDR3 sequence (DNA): TGTGCCAGCAGCTTAGTACAGGGGAGGATGAACACTGAAGCTTTCTTT. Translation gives CASSLVQGRMNTEAFF.

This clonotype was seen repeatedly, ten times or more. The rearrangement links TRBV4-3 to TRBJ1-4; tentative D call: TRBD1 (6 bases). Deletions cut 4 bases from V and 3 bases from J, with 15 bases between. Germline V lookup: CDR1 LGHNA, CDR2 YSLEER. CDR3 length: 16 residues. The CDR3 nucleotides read TGCGCCAGCAGCCCCAACCCAGGGGTGGCTAATGAAAAACTGTTTTTT. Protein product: CASSPNPGVANEKLFF.

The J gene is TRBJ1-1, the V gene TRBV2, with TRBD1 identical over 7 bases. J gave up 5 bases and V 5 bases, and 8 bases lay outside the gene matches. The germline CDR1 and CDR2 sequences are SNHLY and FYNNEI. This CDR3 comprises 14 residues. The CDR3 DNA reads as TGTGCCAGCAGTCACGAGGGACAGCGGACTGAAGCTTTCTTT. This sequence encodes CASSHEGQRTEAFF.

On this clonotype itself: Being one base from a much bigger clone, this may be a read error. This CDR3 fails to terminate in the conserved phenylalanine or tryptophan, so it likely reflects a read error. The CDR3 is CASGLNPIAFVSGGNTEAFL. The CDR3, as DNA: TGTGCTAGTGGTTTGAACCCCATCGCATTCGTATCAGGGGGGAACACTGAAGCTTTCTTA. This sequence joins TRBV12-5 and TRBJ1-1; 7 nucleotides line up with TRBD1. The CDR3 has 20 residues. V was clipped by 2 bases and J by 1 base; unmatched bases: 19. The germline CDR1 and CDR2 sequences are LGHNT and FRNRAP.

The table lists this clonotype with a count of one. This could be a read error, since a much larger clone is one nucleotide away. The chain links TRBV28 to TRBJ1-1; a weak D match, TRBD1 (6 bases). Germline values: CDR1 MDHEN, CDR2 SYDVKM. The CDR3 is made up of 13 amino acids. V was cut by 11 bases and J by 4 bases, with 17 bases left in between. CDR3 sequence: CAVTSGATTEAFF. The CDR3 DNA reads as TGTGCCGTAACCTCAGGGGCGACCACTGAAGCTTTCTTT.

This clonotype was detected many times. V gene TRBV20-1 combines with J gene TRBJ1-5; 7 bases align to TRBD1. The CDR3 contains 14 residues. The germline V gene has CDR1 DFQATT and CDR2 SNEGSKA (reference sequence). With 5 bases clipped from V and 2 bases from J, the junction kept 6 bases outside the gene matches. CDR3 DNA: TGCAGTGCTCCTCGCGACAGGGGCAATCAGCCCCAGCATTTT. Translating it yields CSAPRDRGNQPQHF.

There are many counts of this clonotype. CDR3 amino acids: CAIRPSTREVDTQYF. In DNA form, the CDR3 reads TGTGCCATCAGACCCTCGACTAGGGAGGTAGATACGCAGTATTTT. This chain links TRBV10-3 with TRBJ2-3, with a possible D match to TRBD2 (6 bases). The V gene's germline CDR1 is ENHRY and CDR2 SYGVKD. Trimming removed 6 bases from V and 5 bases from J, with 18 bases in between. This CDR3 contains 15 residues.

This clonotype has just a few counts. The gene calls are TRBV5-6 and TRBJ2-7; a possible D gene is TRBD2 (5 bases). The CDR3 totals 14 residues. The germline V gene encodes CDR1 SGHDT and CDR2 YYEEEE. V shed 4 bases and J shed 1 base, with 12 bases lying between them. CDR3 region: CASSQPGISYEQYF. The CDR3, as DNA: TGTGCCAGCAGCCAACCCGGGATATCCTACGAGCAGTACTTC.

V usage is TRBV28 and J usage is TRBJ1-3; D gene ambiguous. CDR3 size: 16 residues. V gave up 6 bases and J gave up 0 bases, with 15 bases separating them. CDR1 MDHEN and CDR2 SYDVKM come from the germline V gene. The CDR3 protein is CASRKDHLSSGNTIYF. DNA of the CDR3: TGTGCCAGCAGAAAGGACCATCTTAGCTCTGGAAACACCATATATTTT.

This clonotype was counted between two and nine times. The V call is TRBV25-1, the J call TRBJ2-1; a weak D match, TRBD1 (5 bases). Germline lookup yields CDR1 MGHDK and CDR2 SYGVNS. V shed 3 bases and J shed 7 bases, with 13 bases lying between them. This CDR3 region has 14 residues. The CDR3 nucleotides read TGTGCCAGCAGTGAGGGCAGGGTGGAGAATGAGCAGTTCTTC. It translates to CASSEGRVENEQFF.

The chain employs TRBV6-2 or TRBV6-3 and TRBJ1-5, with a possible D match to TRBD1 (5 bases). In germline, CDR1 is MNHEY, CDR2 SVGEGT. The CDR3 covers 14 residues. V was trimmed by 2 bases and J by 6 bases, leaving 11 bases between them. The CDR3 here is CASSYLTGGQPQHF. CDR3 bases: TGTGCCAGCAGTTACCTTACTGGGGGTCAGCCCCAGCATTTT.

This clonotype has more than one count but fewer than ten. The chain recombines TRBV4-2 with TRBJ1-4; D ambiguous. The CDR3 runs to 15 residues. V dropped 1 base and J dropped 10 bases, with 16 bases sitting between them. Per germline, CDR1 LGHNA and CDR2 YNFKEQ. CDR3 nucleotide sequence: TGTGCCAGCAGCCAAGGCACGCGACCTCCCGGAAAACTGTTTTTT. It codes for CASSQGTRPPGKLFF.

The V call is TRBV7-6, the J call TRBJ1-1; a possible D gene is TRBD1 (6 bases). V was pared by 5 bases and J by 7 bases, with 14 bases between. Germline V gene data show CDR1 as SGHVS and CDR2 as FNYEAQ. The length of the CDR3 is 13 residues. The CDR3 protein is CASSLLPDSEAFF. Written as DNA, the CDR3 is TGTGCCAGCAGCCTACTTCCGGACAGTGAAGCTTTCTTT.

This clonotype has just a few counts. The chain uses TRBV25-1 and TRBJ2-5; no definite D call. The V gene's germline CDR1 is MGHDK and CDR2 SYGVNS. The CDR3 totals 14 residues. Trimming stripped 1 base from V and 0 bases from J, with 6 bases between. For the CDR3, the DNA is TGTGCCAGCAGTGAATGGAGCAACCAAGAGACCCAGTACTTC. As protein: CASSEWSNQETQYF. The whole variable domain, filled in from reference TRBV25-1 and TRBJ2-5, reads EADIYQTPRYLVIGTGKKITLECSQTMGHDKMYWYQQDPGMELHLIHYSYGVNSTEKGDLSSESTVSRIRTEHFPLTLESARPSHTSQYLCASSEWSNQETQYFGPGTRLLVL.